Listed below are T cell receptor beta chains from one sample, sequenced in a study of human T cells and chemical hapten exposure. MiXCR, run by TCRdb on the RACE reads, gives a single entry per CDR3 protein. The table has 300,000 to 450,000 distinct CDR3 sequences, about 4.4% seen once. This specimen consisted of whole blood, obtained in connection with sensitization to the hapten diphenylcyclopropenone (DPC). These receptors all come from a woman aged 45 to 65 with alopecia areata. Some clones in this sample may be carry-over from other donors' samples. CDR3s include the opening cysteine and the closing phenylalanine or tryptophan. Each record gives: CDR3 protein, CDR3 DNA, V gene, J gene, clone size, D gene. D genes are given only for firm matches. Clone size, where shown, is once, few, many, or a class for clones that have expanded.

CDR3: CASSQLAGGPNEQFF
DNA: TGTGCCAGCAGCCAACTAGCGGGGGGGCCCAATGAGCAGTTCTTC
V: TRBV27
J: TRBJ2-1
size: many
D: TRBD2

CDR3: CASSLEDARRVAGGSITIHEQYF
DNA: TGTGCCAGCAGCCTAGAGGATGCGCGGCGTGTAGCGGGCGGTTCCATAACGATCCACGAGCAGTACTTC
V: TRBV11-1
J: TRBJ2-7
size: few
D: TRBD2

CDR3: CASREQGMNTEAFF
DNA: TGTGCCAGCAGGGAACAGGGGATGAACACTGAAGCTTTCTTT
V: TRBV3-1
J: TRBJ1-1
size: many
D: TRBD1

CDR3: CASSADIRSEKLFF
DNA: TGTGCCAGCAGTGCGGACATCAGAAGTGAAAAACTGTTTTTT
V: TRBV25-1
J: TRBJ1-4
size: many
D: NA

CDR3: CASSYSFRDTQQVEQYF
DNA: TGTGCCAGCAGTTACTCTTTCCGGGACACCCAGCAGGTCGAGCAGTACTTC
V: TRBV6-2/TRBV6-3
J: TRBJ2-7
size: NA
D: NA

CDR3: CSAKKPGTPTGELFF
DNA: TGCAGTGCTAAAAAACCCGGGACGCCTACCGGGGAGCTGTTTTTT
V: TRBV20-1
J: TRBJ2-2
size: many
D: NA

CDR3: CASSYEARIGGPNTEAFF
DNA: TGTGCCAGCAGTTATGAGGCTAGGATAGGGGGCCCGAACACTGAAGCTTTCTTT
V: TRBV6-5
J: TRBJ1-1
size: many
D: TRBD1

CDR3: CASSFRGGDTQYF
DNA: TGTGCCAGCAGCTTCAGGGGTGGGGATACGCAGTATTTT
V: TRBV7-2
J: TRBJ2-3
size: many
D: NA

CDR3: CASSPPGGKGEQFF
DNA: TGTGCCAGCTCACCCCCGGGGGGCAAAGGTGAGCAGTTCTTC
V: TRBV18
J: TRBJ2-1
size: many
D: NA

CDR3: CASRKPGGRYYGYTF
DNA: TGTGCCAGCAGAAAACCGGGGGGGCGTTACTATGGCTACACCTTC
V: TRBV28
J: TRBJ1-2
size: many
D: NA

CDR3: CSVRLARLREQYF
DNA: TGCAGCGTTCGATTAGCGCGCCTGCGGGAGCAGTACTTC
V: TRBV29-1
J: TRBJ2-7
size: NA
D: NA

CDR3: CAISEGGAASTDTQYF
DNA: TGTGCCATCAGTGAAGGGGGGGCCGCTAGCACAGATACGCAGTATTTT
V: TRBV10-3
J: TRBJ2-3
size: NA
D: NA

CDR3: CASSATSGGAPDTQYF
DNA: TGTGCCAGCAGTGCCACCTCAGGGGGCGCCCCAGATACGCAGTATTTT
V: TRBV2
J: TRBJ2-3
size: many
D: TRBD1

CDR3: CASSPGTGGLGQFF
DNA: TGCGCCAGCAGTCCCGGGACAGGGGGCTTGGGGCAGTTCTTC
V: TRBV10-1
J: TRBJ2-1
size: many
D: TRBD1

CDR3: CASSPPGEFSNEQFF
DNA: TGTGCCAGCAGCCCCCCCGGGGAGTTTAGCAATGAGCAGTTCTTC
V: TRBV7-9
J: TRBJ2-1
size: many
D: NA

CDR3: CASSSDRGGYTF
DNA: TGTGCCAGCAGTTCGGACAGGGGCGGCTACACCTTC
V: TRBV12-3/TRBV12-4
J: TRBJ1-2
size: many
D: TRBD1

CDR3: CASSSADRGTEAFF
DNA: TGTGCCAGCAGCTCAGCGGACAGGGGCACTGAAGCTTTCTTT
V: TRBV11-2
J: TRBJ1-1
size: many
D: TRBD1

CDR3: CASSAGKLNTEAFF
DNA: TGTGCCAGCTCTGCAGGCAAACTGAACACTGAAGCTTTCTTT
V: TRBV7-2
J: TRBJ1-1
size: many
D: NA

CDR3: CASSLFWSAGGPGNEQFF
DNA: TGTGCCAGCAGTTTATTTTGGTCCGCGGGAGGGCCGGGGAATGAGCAGTTCTTC
V: TRBV27
J: TRBJ2-1
size: few
D: TRBD2

CDR3: CASSMQGSTYNEQFF
DNA: TGTGCCAGTAGTATGCAGGGTTCGACCTACAATGAGCAGTTCTTC
V: TRBV19
J: TRBJ2-1
size: many
D: NA

CDR3: CASSLEHPPYEQYF
DNA: TGTGCCAGCAGCTTGGAACACCCCCCCTACGAGCAGTACTTC
V: TRBV5-6
J: TRBJ2-7
size: NA
D: NA

CDR3: CASSRTGDTGELFF
DNA: TGTGCCAGCAGCCGGACAGGGGACACCGGGGAGCTGTTTTTT
V: TRBV14
J: TRBJ2-2
size: NA
D: TRBD1

CDR3: CASSLAEASGRADTQYF
DNA: TGTGCCAGCAGCTTAGCGGAAGCTAGCGGGAGAGCAGATACGCAGTATTTT
V: TRBV7-2
J: TRBJ2-3
size: many
D: TRBD2

CDR3: CSANPGLQFF
DNA: TGCAGTGCCAATCCGGGACTTCAGTTCTTC
V: TRBV20-1
J: TRBJ2-1
size: many
D: NA

CDR3: CATSDFGTENSNSPLHF
DNA: TGTGCCACCAGTGATTTTGGGACAGAGAATAGTAATTCACCCCTCCACTTT
V: TRBV24-1
J: TRBJ1-6
size: few
D: TRBD1

CDR3: CASRDTSGGLDTQYF
DNA: TGCGCCAGCAGGGATACTAGCGGGGGGCTCGATACGCAGTATTTT
V: TRBV10-2
J: TRBJ2-3
size: few
D: TRBD2

CDR3: CASSDRDNEKLFF
DNA: TGTGCCAGCAGTGACAGAGATAATGAAAAACTGTTTTTT
V: TRBV27
J: TRBJ1-4
size: NA
D: NA

CDR3: CASSLASGTGETDTQYF
DNA: TGTGCCAGCAGCTTGGCTTCCGGGACAGGCGAAACAGATACGCAGTATTTT
V: TRBV5-4
J: TRBJ2-3
size: many
D: TRBD1

CDR3: CSAIKTGVEQYF
DNA: TGCAGCGCCATAAAGACAGGGGTCGAGCAGTACTTC
V: TRBV29-1
J: TRBJ2-7
size: many
D: TRBD1

CDR3: CASSSLYEQFF
DNA: TGTGCCAGCAGTTCCCTGTATGAGCAGTTCTTC
V: TRBV28
J: TRBJ2-1
size: many
D: NA

CDR3: CASSEMPSNVYNEQFF
DNA: TGTGCCAGCAGTGAAATGCCGTCGAACGTTTACAATGAGCAGTTCTTC
V: TRBV6-1
J: TRBJ2-1
size: many
D: NA

CDR3: CAIRPDRAGEQYF
DNA: TGTGCCATCAGACCCGACAGGGCCGGCGAGCAGTACTTC
V: TRBV10-3
J: TRBJ2-7
size: many
D: TRBD1

CDR3: CSAVQPSGRANNEQFF
DNA: TGCAGTGCGGTACAGCCTAGCGGGAGGGCCAACAATGAGCAGTTCTTC
V: TRBV20-1
J: TRBJ2-1
size: few
D: TRBD2

CDR3: CSARDGRSVGNEQFF
DNA: TGCAGTGCTAGGGATGGACGGTCGGTAGGTAATGAGCAGTTCTTC
V: TRBV20-1
J: TRBJ2-1
size: NA
D: NA

CDR3: CASSQEDRDTDTQYF
DNA: TGCGCCAGCAGCCAAGAGGACAGGGACACAGATACGCAGTATTTT
V: TRBV4-1
J: TRBJ2-3
size: many
D: TRBD1

CDR3: CAISDDLGTGGENEQFF
DNA: TGTGCCATCAGTGATGATCTGGGGACAGGGGGGGAGAATGAGCAGTTCTTC
V: TRBV10-3
J: TRBJ2-1
size: NA
D: TRBD1

CDR3: CASSEAMGLAGPILSYEQYF
DNA: TGTGCCAGCAGTGAAGCGATGGGACTAGCGGGTCCCATCCTCTCCTACGAGCAGTACTTC
V: TRBV2
J: TRBJ2-7
size: many
D: TRBD2

CDR3: CASSLSGGLQYF
DNA: TGTGCCAGCAGTTTATCAGGGGGTTTGCAGTACTTC
V: TRBV28
J: TRBJ2-7
size: many
D: TRBD1

CDR3: CASSLESGLGEQFF
DNA: TGCGCCAGCAGCTTGGAATCGGGCCTGGGTGAGCAGTTCTTC
V: TRBV5-1
J: TRBJ2-1
size: many
D: NA

CDR3: CSAQGALSNQPQHF
DNA: TGCAGTGCTCAAGGGGCTCTTAGCAATCAGCCCCAGCATTTT
V: TRBV20-1
J: TRBJ1-5
size: few
D: NA

CDR3: CASSQDQGLAGVDEQFF
DNA: TGCGCCAGCAGCCAAGATCAAGGGCTAGCGGGAGTAGATGAGCAGTTCTTC
V: TRBV4-3
J: TRBJ2-1
size: many
D: TRBD2

CDR3: CSALRAFQETQYF
DNA: TGCAGTGCTCTTAGAGCCTTTCAAGAGACCCAGTACTTC
V: TRBV20-1
J: TRBJ2-5
size: NA
D: NA

CDR3: CASPGGFGYTF
DNA: TGTGCCAGCCCGGGGGGCTTTGGCTACACCTTC
V: TRBV12-3/TRBV12-4
J: TRBJ1-2
size: many
D: NA

CDR3: CASTHGASGRLADTQYF
DNA: TGTGCCAGCACCCACGGGGCTAGCGGGAGATTAGCAGATACGCAGTATTTT
V: TRBV6-1
J: TRBJ2-3
size: NA
D: TRBD2

CDR3: CASSLSGGGIQETQYF
DNA: TGCGCCAGCAGCTTGTCTGGCGGGGGTATTCAAGAGACCCAGTACTTC
V: TRBV5-1
J: TRBJ2-5
size: many
D: TRBD2

CDR3: CASALHYGYTF
DNA: TGTGCCAGCGCTTTACACTATGGCTACACCTTC
V: TRBV12-3/TRBV12-4
J: TRBJ1-2
size: NA
D: NA

CDR3: CSAPRGGAYNSPLHF
DNA: TGCAGTGCTCCACGCGGGGGGGCCTATAATTCACCCCTCCACTTT
V: TRBV20-1
J: TRBJ1-6
size: NA
D: NA

CDR3: CASSYSPSNTEAFF
DNA: TGTGCCAGCAGTTACAGTCCTTCGAACACTGAAGCTTTCTTT
V: TRBV6-5
J: TRBJ1-1
size: NA
D: NA

CDR3: CASSLGVRGNQPQHF
DNA: TGTGCCAGCAGTTTAGGGGTGAGGGGCAATCAGCCCCAGCATTTT
V: TRBV12-3/TRBV12-4
J: TRBJ1-5
size: many
D: NA

CDR3: CASSDRLNYGYTF
DNA: TGTGCCAGCAGTGACCGGTTAAACTATGGCTACACCTTC
V: TRBV2
J: TRBJ1-2
size: many
D: NA

CDR3: CASRPASTEAFF
DNA: TGTGCCTCAAGGCCAGCAAGCACTGAAGCTTTCTTT
V: TRBV10-3
J: TRBJ1-1
size: many
D: NA

CDR3: CASSPAGMSTGELFF
DNA: TGTGCCAGCAGTCCGGCAGGGATGAGCACCGGGGAGCTGTTTTTT
V: TRBV28
J: TRBJ2-2
size: few
D: NA

CDR3: CASSVQQETQYF
DNA: TGTGCCAGCAGTGTTCAACAGGAGACCCAGTACTTC
V: TRBV6-2/TRBV6-3
J: TRBJ2-5
size: many
D: NA

CDR3: CASRTSSYNEQFF
DNA: TGTGCCAGCCGGACTAGCTCCTACAATGAGCAGTTCTTC
V: TRBV2
J: TRBJ2-1
size: many
D: TRBD2

CDR3: CSEGVQETQYF
DNA: TGCAGCGAGGGAGTACAAGAGACCCAGTACTTC
V: TRBV29-1
J: TRBJ2-5
size: NA
D: NA

CDR3: CASSLEGSLLLGANVLTF
DNA: TGTGCCAGCAGCTTGGAGGGCAGCCTCCTCCTTGGGGCCAACGTCCTGACTTTC
V: TRBV5-4
J: TRBJ2-6
size: many
D: NA

CDR3: CASRFSDRIGQPQHF
DNA: TGTGCCAGCAGGTTCTCTGACAGGATAGGTCAGCCCCAGCATTTT
V: TRBV28
J: TRBJ1-5
size: few
D: NA

CDR3: CASSLQAGGPNEQFF
DNA: TGTGCCAGCAGCTTACAAGCGGGAGGTCCCAATGAGCAGTTCTTC
V: TRBV7-2
J: TRBJ2-1
size: many
D: TRBD2